What follows are 21 T cell receptor beta chains derived from one specimen sequenced in a study of blood T cell repertoires in COVID-19. Profiling relied on immunoSEQ multiplex PCR, and the TCRdb table lists in-frame clones only, not all of them. The sample has 150,000 to 250,000 clones; around 90% are singletons. Sequencing was done on a sample of PBMCs or T cells enriched from blood (not recorded which). These receptors came from a woman aged 25 to 39 who had recovered from COVID-19.

Only a few counts were recorded for this clone. The genes are TRBV10-3 and TRBJ1-4; D call uncertain. Germline CDR1 ENHRY, CDR2 SYGVKD. V lost 0 bases to trimming and J lost 4 bases, with 15 bases between them. This CDR3 has 17 amino acids. As DNA, the CDR3 is TGTGCCATCAGTGAGTCCAAGGACGGAGGCGATAATGAAAAACTGTTTTTT. It codes for CAISESKDGGDNEKLFF.

The rearrangement joins TRBV6-5 to TRBJ1-2; D is perhaps TRBD1 (5 bases). V dropped 5 bases and J dropped 2 bases, with 12 bases sitting between them. In germline, CDR1 is MNHEY, CDR2 SVGAGI. This CDR3 has 14 residues. The CDR3 is CASSRLGPNYGYTF. The CDR3 DNA is TGTGCCAGCAGTAGACTGGGGCCCAACTATGGCTACACCTTC.

The chain couples TRBV27 to TRBJ1-4; TRBD1 aligns across 9 bases. J was trimmed by 10 bases and V by 5 bases; bases with no gene match: 11. There are 15 residues in the CDR3. Germline CDR1 reads MNHEY; CDR2 reads SMNVEV (reference sequence). The CDR3 sequence is CASSLLAGTGLKLFF. As DNA, the CDR3 is TGTGCCAGCAGTCTCCTAGCCGGGACAGGGCTAAAACTGTTTTTT.

The J gene is TRBJ1-4, the V gene TRBV19; maybe TRBD1 (6 bases). V was clipped by 4 bases and J by 7 bases, with 10 bases between them. Germline lookup yields CDR1 LNHDA and CDR2 SQIVND (reference sequence). The CDR3 totals 13 residues. DNA for the CDR3: TGTGCCAGTAGTAGGGGGCTCGTTGAAAAACTGTTTTTT. Amino acids: CASSRGLVEKLFF.

The chain links TRBV6-6 to TRBJ1-3; 9 bases match TRBD1. This CDR3 spans 16 amino acids. Trimming cost V 0 bases and J 3 bases; bases outside gene matches: 3. Germline lookup yields CDR1 MNHNY and CDR2 SVGAGI (reference sequence). CDR3 DNA: TGTGCCAGCAGTTACTCAGGGACAGGGAGTGGAAACACCATATATTTT. Amino acid sequence: CASSYSGTGSGNTIYF.

The table lists this clone with a few counts. The chain is built from TRBV25-1 and TRBJ2-7, with a tentative D call TRBD2 (5 bases). There are 13 residues in the CDR3. Germline V gene lookup returns CDR1 MGHDK and CDR2 SYGVNS. The V end was cut by 1 base, the J end by 12 bases, with 16 bases between. The CDR3 protein is CASSESGTYEGYF. Written as DNA, the CDR3 is TGTGCCAGCAGTGAATCCGGTACCTACGAGGGGTACTTC.

The J gene is TRBJ1-1, the V gene TRBV2, with 7 bases matching TRBD1. Germline loops: CDR1 SNHLY, CDR2 FYNNEI. V was clipped by 11 bases and J by 4 bases; unmatched bases: 13. The CDR3 extends over 14 amino acids. CDR3 protein: CASRRRPGGTEAFF. The DNA of the CDR3 is TGTGCCTCACGACGGAGGCCAGGGGGCACTGAAGCTTTCTTT.

The CDR3 is CASSLRTGERSYGYTF. The CDR3 nucleotides are TGTGCCAGCAGCCTTAGGACGGGGGAGAGGAGCTATGGCTACACCTTC. The rearrangement uses TRBV11-2 and TRBJ1-2, with D maybe TRBD1 (5 bases). With 5 bases removed from V and 4 bases from J, the gap between germline ends came to 20 bases. CDR3 length equals 16 residues. The germline gives CDR1 SGHAT, CDR2 FQNNGV.

This chain uses TRBV15 with TRBJ2-6, with unresolved D. V lost 4 bases to trimming and J lost 4 bases, with 14 bases between them. The CDR3 is 16 amino acids. CDR1 and CDR2 from the germline V gene are LNHNV and YYDKDF (reference sequence). CDR3 amino acids: CATSTSLGSGANVLTF. Here the CDR3 DNA reads TGTGCCACCAGCACCTCTTTGGGCTCGGGGGCCAACGTCCTGACTTTC.

The CDR3 DNA is TGTGCCAGCAGGACACCCTTGAACACTGAAGCTTTCTTT. Protein product: CASRTPLNTEAFF. The rearrangement uses TRBV28 and TRBJ1-1; D is ambiguous. This CDR3 comprises 13 residues. CDR1 and CDR2 (germline): MDHEN, SYDVKM. V lost 6 bases and J lost 0, with 8 bases in between.

The chain has TRBV30 and TRBJ1-2; a possible D gene is TRBD1 (5 bases). In germline, CDR1 is GTSNPN, CDR2 SVGIG (reference sequence). The length of the CDR3 is 12 residues. Trimming pared 3 bases from V and 8 bases from J, leaving 13 bases between. The CDR3 nucleotides read TGTGCCTGGAGCCCACCTGGGGGGGGCTACACCTTC. Translation gives CAWSPPGGGYTF.

This clone came up once. The CDR3 coding sequence is TGTGCCAGCAGCGGACAGGGTAGAACTGAAGCTTTCTTT. It codes for CASSGQGRTEAFF. The chain carries TRBV2 and TRBJ1-1; 8 bases line up with TRBD1. The germline V gene encodes CDR1 SNHLY and CDR2 FYNNEI. The length of the CDR3 is 13 residues. Germline trimming cut 6 bases from V and 5 bases from J; bases unmatched to any gene: 5.

The chain joins TRBV19 to TRBJ1-6; TRBD1 might be the D (6 bases). The CDR3 is made up of 13 amino acids. Germline V gene lookup returns CDR1 LNHDA and CDR2 SQIVND (reference sequence). V was shortened by 8 bases and J by 12 bases, with 17 bases between the two germline ends. CDR3: CASAHRAREPLHF. The CDR3 bases are TGTGCCAGTGCTCACAGGGCCCGGGAACCCCTCCACTTT. Full variable domain (remainder filled in from reference TRBV19 and TRBJ1-6): DGGITQSPKYLFRKEGQNVTLSCEQNLNHDAMYWYRQDPGQGLRLIYYSQIVNDFQKGDIAEGYSVSREKKESFPLTVTSAQKNPTAFYLCASAHRAREPLHFGNGTRLTVT.

The chain has TRBV6-2 or TRBV6-3 and TRBJ1-2; the D gene is possibly TRBD1 (5 bases). Trimming shortened V by 6 bases and J by 4 bases, and 15 bases separated the two germline ends. This CDR3 spans 14 amino acids. Germline V gene sequence: CDR1 MNHEY, CDR2 SVGEGT. CDR3 protein: CASSSRGGSYGYTF. The CDR3 bases are TGTGCCAGCAGCAGCCGGGGGGGGAGCTATGGCTACACCTTC.

This clone came up once. V usage is TRBV25-1 and J usage is TRBJ2-7, with TRBD1 matching 8 bases. V was clipped by 2 bases and J by 5 bases; unmatched bases: 5. The CDR3 spans 14 residues. Germline CDR1 and CDR2: MGHDK and SYGVNS. The CDR3 DNA is TGTGCCAGCAGTGAACCAGGGGGCCCCGACGAGCAGTACTTC. Translating gives CASSEPGGPDEQYF.

The rearrangement uses TRBV3-1 (or the pseudogene TRBV3-2) and TRBJ1-6; no clear D gene. This CDR3 has 14 amino acids. Germline V gene lookup returns CDR1 LGHDT and CDR2 YNNKEL (reference sequence). Trimming took off 1 base at V and 14 bases at J, with 15 bases between the two ends. CDR3 nucleotide sequence: TGTGCCAGCAGCCAAGGCCCGACTGCGCCGACCCTCCACTTT. This sequence encodes CASSQGPTAPTLHF.

The chain couples TRBV7-3 to TRBJ2-3, with D unclear. The CDR3 contains 13 residues. Trimming stripped 6 bases from V and 6 bases from J, with 13 bases between. Looked up from germline, CDR1 is SGHTA and CDR2 is FQGTGA. CDR3 in DNA: TGTGCCAGCAGTCCCCCTCTAGGCGATACGCAGTATTTT. It encodes CASSPPLGDTQYF.

Details on this clone: At one of its ends the junction is not consistent with the germline gene, which may arise from a read error. V gene TRBV7-7 combines with J gene TRBJ1-1; a possible D gene is TRBD1 (5 bases). CDR1 is SSHAT and CDR2 is FNYEAQ in the germline V gene (reference sequence). The CDR3 runs to 13 residues. This CDR3 reads CASSLEYRGKAFF. CDR3 sequence (DNA): TGTGCTAGCAGCTTAGAGTACCGGGGGAAAGCTTTCTTT.

This chain joins TRBV19 and TRBJ1-4, with D possibly being TRBD1 (6 bases). This CDR3 region has 13 residues. Trimming left V 5 bases short and J 3 bases short, with 7 bases between. The V gene's germline CDR1 is LNHDA and CDR2 SQIVND (reference sequence). Here the CDR3 DNA reads TGTGCCAGTAGTGACAGGCCTAATGAAAAACTGTTTTTT. Residues: CASSDRPNEKLFF.

The V and J genes are TRBV24-1 and TRBJ1-2; 9 bases map to TRBD1. Germline V CDR1 and CDR2: KGHDR, SFDVKD. The CDR3 totals 21 residues. The V and J ends lost 3 bases and 1 base, in that order; junction bases with no gene match: 20. CDR3 sequence reads: CATSDPHTPDRGPLGNYGYTF. The CDR3 DNA reads as TGTGCCACCAGTGATCCTCACACACCGGACAGGGGCCCTCTCGGTAACTATGGCTACACCTTC.

The V and J genes are TRBV29-1 and TRBJ2-7; tentatively, D is TRBD1 (5 bases). Germline CDR1 SQVTM, CDR2 ANQGSEA. This CDR3 spans 11 amino acids. Trimming pared 7 bases from V and 3 bases from J, leaving 10 bases between. DNA for the CDR3: TGCAGCGCCGAAAGGGGCTACGAGCAGTACTTC. Translating it yields CSAERGYEQYF.